Listed here is a single T cell receptor (beta chain). Its specificity is unknown. Method: immunoSEQ multiplex PCR; TCRdb's copy keeps in-frame clones and lacks some. This sample has 100,000 to 150,000 clones, with around 93% found just once. V dropped 5 bases and J dropped 4 bases, with 12 bases sitting between them. The CDR3 is 14 amino acids. The V gene's germline CDR1 is MNHEY and CDR2 SMNVEV (reference sequence). This entry comes from a study of T cell responses to AZD1222 COVID-19 vaccine. Study-wide results and limits: The study found Spike-specific TCR breadth and depth rose after two AZD1222 doses.

The TCR comes from an adult in good health. The specimen was peripheral blood, collected on day 0 of AZD1222 vaccination. V gene TRBV27 combines with J gene TRBJ1-5; D gene ambiguous. CDR3 bases: TGTGCCAGCAGTACCCGACCGGGAAATCAGCCCCAGCATTTT. As protein: CASSTRPGNQPQHF.